These T cell receptor beta chains were read from a single sample in a study of T cells in localized non-small cell lung cancer. Clones were read by immunoSEQ multiplex PCR, and TCRdb kept only the in-frame ones, dropping some. The top ten clones hold over 15% of a sample with 1,000 or so clones, roughly a fifth of them seen once. The sequencing used normal lung tissue next to the tumor, collected before any cancer treatment. These receptors were taken from a male donor aged 60 or over with stage III lung adenocarcinoma. The CDR3 runs from the conserved cysteine through the conserved F or W. D genes are given only for firm matches. Part of the rows lack a size; the others show once, few, many or a class for expanded clones.

TRBD1	TRBJ1-5	TRBV19	.	TGTGCCAGTAATAGGGGACAGGGAGTTAGCAATCAGCCCCAGCATTTT	CASNRGQGVSNQPQHF
TRBD1	TRBJ1-1	TRBV27	few	TGTGCCAGCAGTTTATCGGCAGGGGGGGGAACTGAAGCTTTCTTT	CASSLSAGGGTEAFF
.	TRBJ1-1	TRBV19	.	TGTGCCAGTACACCGGGGCTCGAAGCTTTCTTT	CASTPGLEAFF
.	TRBJ2-6	TRBV7-1	few	TGTGCCAGCAGCTTAGTTACTAACTCTGGGGCCAACGTCCTGACTTTC	CASSLVTNSGANVLTF
TRBD2	TRBJ2-4	TRBV11-3	few	TGTGCCAGCAGCTTTCCGACTAGCGGGGGAAGAAACATTCAGTACTTC	CASSFPTSGGRNIQYF
.	TRBJ1-1	TRBV11-3	few	TGTGCCAGCAGCTCTTGGAGGGGAGGGCAGAAGACTGAAGCTTTCTTT	CASSSWRGGQKTEAFF
TRBD1	TRBJ1-1	TRBV11-3	medium-sized	TGTGCCAGCAGCCGGGCGAAAGGACAGGGCTACACTGAAGCTTTCTTT	CASSRAKGQGYTEAFF
TRBD1	TRBJ1-3	TRBV5-1	few	TGCGCCAGCAGCCGGGACAGGGGGCCTGGAAACACCATATATTTT	CASSRDRGPGNTIYF
.	TRBJ2-7	TRBV6-8	.	TGTGCCAGCAGTTACTCGGGAGCCCGCTCCTACGAGCAGTACTTC	CASSYSGARSYEQYF
TRBD1	TRBJ1-2	TRBV9	.	TGTGCCAGCAGTCTAGTACAGGGGTATGATGGCTACACCTTC	CASSLVQGYDGYTF